The 13 T cell receptor beta chains reported below all come from one sample, sequenced in a study of a mutant IDH1 vaccine in newly diagnosed glioma. The antigens of these receptors remain unknown. Time point defined: week 23, last vaccination. Vaccinated patients received 300 ug of mutant IDH1 20-mer peptide per dose, with topical imiquimod. The repertoire was sequenced with immunoSEQ multiplex PCR; TCRdb's copy has only in-frame clones and lacks some. This table holds 9,500 to 11,000 clones, around 88% found once. This specimen was PBMCs, taken from a glioma patient whose treatment included an IDH1 peptide vaccine. The receptors stem from a middle-aged woman with glioma. Some clones in this sample may be carry-over from other donors' samples.

This sequence joins TRBV7-9 and TRBJ1-4; perhaps TRBD1 as D (5 bases). Germline values: CDR1 SEHNR, CDR2 FQNEAQ (reference sequence). V was shortened by 3 bases and J by 6 bases, with 11 bases between the two germline ends. The CDR3 extends over 14 amino acids. Here the CDR3 DNA reads TGTGCCAGCAGCTTGAATCAGGGTGATGAAAAACTGTTTTTT. Its translation is CASSLNQGDEKLFF.

A single count supports this clone. V gene TRBV18 combines with J gene TRBJ1-2; tentative D call: TRBD1 (6 bases). V was trimmed by 3 bases and J by 0 bases, leaving 14 bases between them. The CDR3 is 16 amino acids. Germline V lookup: CDR1 KGHSH, CDR2 LQKENI. CDR3 DNA: TGTGCCAGCTCACCTCCCGGGACACAGACTAACTATGGCTACACCTTC. Translated: CASSPPGTQTNYGYTF. The variable domain in full, with the rest retrieved from reference TRBV18 and TRBJ1-2, is NAGVMQNPRHLVRRRGQEARLRCSPMKGHSHVYWYRQLPEEGLKFMVYLQKENIIDESGMPKERFSAEFPKEGPSILRIQQVVRGDSAAYFCASSPPGTQTNYGYTFGSGTRLTVV.

J is TRBJ1-1 and V is TRBV7-9, with unresolved D. The CDR3 consists of 14 residues. Germline V lookup: CDR1 SEHNR, CDR2 FQNEAQ (reference sequence). The V and J ends lost 0 bases and 0 bases respectively, with 5 bases between them. CDR3 residues: CASSLAPLNTEAFF. The CDR3 DNA is TGTGCCAGCAGCTTAGCTCCGCTGAACACTGAAGCTTTCTTT.

The V call is TRBV5-4, the J call TRBJ1-3, with a tentative D call TRBD1 (6 bases). Per germline, CDR1 SGHNT and CDR2 YYREEE (reference sequence). CDR3 length: 15 residues. V lost 0 bases to trimming and J lost 2 bases, with 9 bases between them. The CDR3 DNA sequence: TGTGCCAGCAGCTTGGGCCAGGGGACTGGAAACACCATATATTTT. Translation: CASSLGQGTGNTIYF.

This chain connects TRBV10-3 to TRBJ2-1, with 9 positions matching TRBD2. The CDR3 length is 17 residues. CDR1 ENHRY and CDR2 SYGVKD come from the germline V gene. V dropped 0 bases and J dropped 4; count of bases not matched to a gene: 7. The CDR3 protein is CAISESQASGDYNEQFF. CDR3 sequence (DNA): TGTGCCATCAGTGAGTCCCAGGCTAGCGGGGATTACAATGAGCAGTTCTTC.

The chain is built from TRBV4-1 and TRBJ1-2; tentative D call: TRBD1 (6 bases). Per the germline V gene, CDR1 is MGHRA and CDR2 is YSYEKL. Trimming took off 0 bases at V and 4 bases at J, with 15 bases between the two ends. This CDR3 contains 16 residues. For the CDR3, the DNA is TGCGCCAGCAGCCAAGAATGGGGGGCAATAGGCTATGGCTACACCTTC. Translated, it gives CASSQEWGAIGYGYTF.

V is TRBV2 and J is TRBJ2-3, with a possible D match to TRBD2 (5 bases). V was trimmed by 4 bases and J by 7 bases, leaving 18 bases between them. Germline lookup yields CDR1 SNHLY and CDR2 FYNNEI. There are 15 residues in the CDR3. CDR3 sequence reads: CASSGGGSPTNTQYF. The CDR3 DNA reads as TGTGCCAGCAGTGGAGGCGGGTCTCCAACGAATACGCAGTATTTT.

CDR3 sequence: CATSRDLGPDTEAFF. The CDR3 DNA is TGTGCCACCAGCAGAGATCTTGGACCAGACACTGAAGCTTTCTTT. The chain combines TRBV15 with TRBJ1-1; D not resolved. Germline CDR1 LNHNV, CDR2 YYDKDF (reference sequence). Trimming removed 0 bases from V and 3 bases from J, with 11 bases in between. This CDR3 comprises 15 residues.

CDR3 DNA sequence: TGTGCCAGCAGCCCACTAGCGGGAGTCTACGAGCAGTACTTC. It codes for CASSPLAGVYEQYF. V gene TRBV25-1 combines with J gene TRBJ2-7; 11 nucleotides line up with TRBD2. The V and J ends lost 6 bases and 3 bases, in that order; junction bases with no gene match: 4. In germline, CDR1 is MGHDK, CDR2 SYGVNS. The CDR3 spans 14 residues.

This clone was seen just once. The J gene is TRBJ1-1, the V gene TRBV28, with TRBD1 matching over 7 bases. The CDR3 contains 15 residues. J lost 4 bases, V lost 1 base, and 6 bases had no gene match. Germline V gene lookup returns CDR1 MDHEN and CDR2 SYDVKM. The CDR3 sequence is CASSLSEGGGTEAFF. The DNA for the CDR3 is TGTGCCAGCAGTTTATCTGAAGGGGGCGGCACTGAAGCTTTCTTT.

This sequence joins TRBV15 and TRBJ1-5; TRBD1 is a possible D gene (5 bases). Germline CDR1 is LNHNV and CDR2 is YYDKDF (reference sequence). The CDR3 is made up of 13 amino acids. V dropped 3 bases and J dropped 7 bases, with 10 bases sitting between them. CDR3 sequence: CATSRSNRQPQHF. The CDR3 bases are TGTGCCACCAGCAGGAGCAACAGGCAGCCCCAGCATTTT.

The chain couples TRBV7-9 to TRBJ2-2; D may be TRBD2 (6 bases). Germline V gene lookup returns CDR1 SEHNR and CDR2 FQNEAQ (reference sequence). Trimming took off 1 base at V and 6 bases at J, with 21 bases between the two ends. The CDR3 spans 18 residues. As DNA, the CDR3 is TGTGCCAGCAGCTTAGGGGGGGACCTGACGTGGAAAGCCGGGGAGCTGTTTTTT. Amino acid sequence: CASSLGGDLTWKAGELFF.

V is TRBV4-1 and J is TRBJ1-6; 7 bases line up with TRBD1. CDR1 and CDR2 (germline): MGHRA, YSYEKL. Trimming cost V 3 bases and J 3 bases; bases outside gene matches: 2. CDR3 size: 15 residues. The CDR3 here is CASSQRDSYNSPLHF. In DNA, the CDR3 is TGCGCCAGCAGCCAGAGGGACAGCTATAATTCACCCCTCCACTTT.